This T cell receptor (beta chain) was identified during a study of immune cell composition in non-small cell lung cancer. The data were produced by immunoSEQ multiplex PCR, yet TCRdb's version contains in-frame clones alone and is incomplete. The sample holds thousands of clones; 80% to 90% are singletons and the top ten take 12%. This CDR3 contains 13 residues. CDR1 is SGDLS, CDR2 YYNGEE, per germline. Trimming left V 2 bases short and J 7 bases short, with 10 bases between. Normal lung sampling was at least 3 cm from the tumour, as distant as possible. DNA was extracted from unsorted cell suspensions stored frozen. This clone was observed a single time.

The receptor comes from a human donor with non-small cell lung cancer. Sequences were obtained from non-adjacent lung tissue. V and J are TRBV9 and TRBJ2-1; perhaps TRBD1 as D (6 bases). In nucleotides, the CDR3 is TGTGCCAGCAGCGTGACAGGCGGGAATGAGCAGTTCTTC. Translation: CASSVTGGNEQFF.